This T cell receptor beta chain was observed in a study of blood T cell repertoires in COVID-19. Overall study: Acute and convalescent COVID-19 specimens originated in the United States, Italy and Spain. Sources were T cells, B-cell-depleted T cells, or PBMCs; the material itself was cDNA or gDNA.

As handled by the study authors: Estimates of nucleated cell counts were drawn from the amplification of reference gene primers. Profiled with immunoSEQ multiplex PCR; TCRdb holds only in-frame clones, not every one. The V and J calls and the clone size are those of that table, but D and trimming were determined from the DNA. The sample includes 100,000 to 150,000 clones, approximately 81% of them seen just once. This clone occurred once. The CDR3 length is 14 residues. CDR1 and CDR2 (germline): KGHDR, SFDVKD. V dropped 3 bases and J dropped 8; count of bases not matched to a gene: 4. The source of this sequence is a man in his sixties with acute or convalescent COVID-19. The chain combines TRBV24-1 with TRBJ2-1; 9 positions match TRBD2. The sequenced material came from peripheral blood. CDR3 in amino acids: CATSDSGGKDEQFF. The CDR3 region has the DNA TGTGCCACCAGTGATAGCGGGGGGAAGGATGAGCAGTTCTTC.